This T cell receptor (beta chain) came from a study of CD8 T cells in ankylosing spondylitis. Overall study findings and caveats: Ankylosing spondylitis blood appeared to carry a characteristic TCR beta motif of roughly eight highly homologous variants. Matched ankylosing spondylitis synovial fluid reportedly contained a significantly enriched population of disease-linked clones.

The germline V gene has CDR1 SGHNT and CDR2 YYREEE (reference sequence). V trimming: 8 bases; J trimming: 4 bases; junction bases outside the gene matches: 7. CDR3 length: 14 amino acids. By quantitative 5'-RACE with molecular barcodes, the TCR beta libraries were made. Each CDR3 protein is one row after TCRdb ran MiXCR on the 5' RACE reads. This table holds approximately 550,000 distinct CDR3 sequences, 10% to 15% found once. A note on this clonotype: Its antigen remains unidentified.

The receptor was isolated from a male donor with ankylosing spondylitis. The chain has TRBV5-4 and TRBJ2-1; 9 bases line up with TRBD2. The sequenced sample consisted of blood, either unsorted or a sorted T cell fraction (not recorded which). The CDR3 coding sequence is TGTGCCAGTCGGGCGGGAGGGAGGTACAATGAGCAGTTCTTC. Its translation is CASRAGGRYNEQFF.